The subject of this entry is one TCR beta chain. V lost 5 bases, J lost 2 bases, and 2 bases stayed unmatched. The CDR3 is made up of 15 amino acids. CDR1 is MRHNA, CDR2 SNTAGT, per germline. This record comes from a study of blood T cell repertoires in COVID-19. Whole-study context: Samples came from the United States, Italy and Spain, spanning acute and convalescent COVID-19.

TCRdb keeps only in-frame clones here, not all; method: immunoSEQ multiplex PCR. The repertoire includes 150,000 to 200,000 clones, just over 85% of them detected once, and 8% to 10% sits in the top ten. This receptor was taken from a man in his forties or fifties with active or convalescent COVID-19. Sequenced sample: peripheral blood. The chain combines TRBV6-4 with TRBJ2-1; TRBD2 aligns across 11 bases. The CDR3 here is CASSTSGSTYNEQFF. CDR3 coding DNA: TGTGCCAGCAGTACTAGCGGGAGTACCTACAATGAGCAGTTCTTC.